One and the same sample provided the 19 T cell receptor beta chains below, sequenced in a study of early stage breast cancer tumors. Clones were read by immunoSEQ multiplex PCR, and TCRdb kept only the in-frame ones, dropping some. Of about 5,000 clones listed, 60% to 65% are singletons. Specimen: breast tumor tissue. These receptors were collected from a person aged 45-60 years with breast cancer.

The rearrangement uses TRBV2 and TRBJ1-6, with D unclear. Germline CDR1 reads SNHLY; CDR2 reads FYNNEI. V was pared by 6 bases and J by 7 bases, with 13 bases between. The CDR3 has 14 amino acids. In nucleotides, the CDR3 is TGTGCCAGCAGCCGCACGGTTCGGAATTCACCCCTCCACTTT. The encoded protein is CASSRTVRNSPLHF.

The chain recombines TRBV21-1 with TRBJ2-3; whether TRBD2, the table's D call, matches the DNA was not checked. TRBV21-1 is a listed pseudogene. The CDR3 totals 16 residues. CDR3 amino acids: CASSKASGSGTDTQYF. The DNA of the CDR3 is TGTGCCAGCAGCAAAGCGTCGGGTAGCGGCACAGATACGCAGTATTTT.

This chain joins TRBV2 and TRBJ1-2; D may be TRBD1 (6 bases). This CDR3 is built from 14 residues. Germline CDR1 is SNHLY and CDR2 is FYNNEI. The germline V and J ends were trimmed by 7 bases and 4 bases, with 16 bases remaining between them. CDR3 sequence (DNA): TGTGCCAGCACTAGGGACACGGTCGTCTATGGCTACACCTTC. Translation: CASTRDTVVYGYTF.

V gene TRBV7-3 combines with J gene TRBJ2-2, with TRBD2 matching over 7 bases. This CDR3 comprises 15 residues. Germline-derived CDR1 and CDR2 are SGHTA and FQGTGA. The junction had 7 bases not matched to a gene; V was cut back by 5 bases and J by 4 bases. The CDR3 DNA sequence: TGTGCCAGCAGCCCCACTAGCGCGGGCACCGGGGAGCTGTTTTTT. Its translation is CASSPTSAGTGELFF.

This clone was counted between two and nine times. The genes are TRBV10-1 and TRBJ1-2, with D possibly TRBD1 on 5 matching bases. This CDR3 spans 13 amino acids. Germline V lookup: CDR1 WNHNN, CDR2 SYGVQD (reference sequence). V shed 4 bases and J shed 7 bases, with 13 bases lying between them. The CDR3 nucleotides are TGCGCCAGCAGTGCTAACAGGATGAGTGGCTACACCTTC. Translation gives CASSANRMSGYTF.

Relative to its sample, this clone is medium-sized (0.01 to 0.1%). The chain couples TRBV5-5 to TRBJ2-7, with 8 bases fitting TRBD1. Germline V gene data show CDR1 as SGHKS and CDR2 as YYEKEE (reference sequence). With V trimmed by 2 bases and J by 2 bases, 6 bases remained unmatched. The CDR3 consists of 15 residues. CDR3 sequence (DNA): TGTGCCAGCAGCTTTGGGGACAGGTGGGCCTACGAGCAGTACTTC. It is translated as CASSFGDRWAYEQYF.

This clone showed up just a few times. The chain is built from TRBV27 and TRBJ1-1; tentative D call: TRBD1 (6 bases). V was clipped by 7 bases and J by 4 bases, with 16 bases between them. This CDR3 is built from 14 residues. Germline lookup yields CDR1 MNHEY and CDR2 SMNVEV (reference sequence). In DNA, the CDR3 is TGTGCCAGCACCGCGGACAGTTTAACCACTGAAGCTTTCTTT. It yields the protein CASTADSLTTEAFF.

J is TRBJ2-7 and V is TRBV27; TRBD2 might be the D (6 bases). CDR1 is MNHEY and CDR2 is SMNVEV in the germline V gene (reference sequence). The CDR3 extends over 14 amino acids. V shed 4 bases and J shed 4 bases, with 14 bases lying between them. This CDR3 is CASSSSTRRYEQYF. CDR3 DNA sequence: TGTGCCAGCAGTTCCTCGACTAGGCGGTACGAGCAGTACTTC.

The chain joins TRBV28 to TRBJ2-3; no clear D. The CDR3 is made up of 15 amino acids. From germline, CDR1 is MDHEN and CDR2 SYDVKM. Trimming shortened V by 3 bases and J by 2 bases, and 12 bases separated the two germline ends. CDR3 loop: CASSLPTENTDTQYF. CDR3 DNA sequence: TGTGCCAGCAGTTTGCCGACGGAGAACACAGATACGCAGTATTTT.

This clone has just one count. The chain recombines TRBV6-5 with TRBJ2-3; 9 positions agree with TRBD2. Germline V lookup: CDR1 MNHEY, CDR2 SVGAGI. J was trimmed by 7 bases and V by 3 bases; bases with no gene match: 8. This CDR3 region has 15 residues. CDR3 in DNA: TGTGCCAGCAGTTATGGCGGGGGGGCATCGAATACGCAGTATTTT. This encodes CASSYGGGASNTQYF.

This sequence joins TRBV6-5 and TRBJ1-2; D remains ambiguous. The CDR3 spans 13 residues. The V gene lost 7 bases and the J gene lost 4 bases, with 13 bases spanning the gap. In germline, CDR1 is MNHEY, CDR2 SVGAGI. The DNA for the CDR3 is TGTGCCAGCAAAGGTCCGCTGGGCTATGGCTACACCTTC. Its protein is CASKGPLGYGYTF.

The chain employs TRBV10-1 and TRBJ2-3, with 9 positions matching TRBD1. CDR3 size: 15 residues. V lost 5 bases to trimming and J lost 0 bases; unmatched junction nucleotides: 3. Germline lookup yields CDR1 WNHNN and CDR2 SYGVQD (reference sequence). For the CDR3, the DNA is TGCGCCAGCAGTTCGACAGGGGGTAGCACAGATACGCAGTATTTT. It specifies CASSSTGGSTDTQYF.

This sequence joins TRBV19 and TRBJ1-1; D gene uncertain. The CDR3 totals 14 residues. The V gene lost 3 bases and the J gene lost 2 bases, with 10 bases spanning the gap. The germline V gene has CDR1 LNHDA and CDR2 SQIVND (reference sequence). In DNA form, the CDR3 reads TGTGCCAGTAGTATTTCCCACGGAAACACTGAAGCTTTCTTT. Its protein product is CASSISHGNTEAFF.

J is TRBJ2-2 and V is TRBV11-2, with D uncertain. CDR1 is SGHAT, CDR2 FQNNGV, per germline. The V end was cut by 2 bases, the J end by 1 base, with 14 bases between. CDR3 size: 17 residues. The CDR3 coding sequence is TGTGCCAGCAGCTTAATTGGTGGAGCAGAGAACACCGGGGAGCTGTTTTTT. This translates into CASSLIGGAENTGELFF.

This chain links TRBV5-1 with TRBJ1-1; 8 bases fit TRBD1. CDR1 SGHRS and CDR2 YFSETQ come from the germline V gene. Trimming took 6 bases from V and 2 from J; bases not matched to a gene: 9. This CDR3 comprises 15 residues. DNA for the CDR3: TGCGCCAGCACCCCAGGGGGCTACGTAAACACTGAAGCTTTCTTT. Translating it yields CASTPGGYVNTEAFF.

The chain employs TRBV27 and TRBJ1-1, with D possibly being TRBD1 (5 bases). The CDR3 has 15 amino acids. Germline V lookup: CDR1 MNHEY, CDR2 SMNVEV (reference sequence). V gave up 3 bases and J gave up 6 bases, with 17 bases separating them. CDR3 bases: TGTGCCAGCAGTTTGGCCCTCGGGGGAGGGTCTGAAGCTTTCTTT. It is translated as CASSLALGGGSEAFF.

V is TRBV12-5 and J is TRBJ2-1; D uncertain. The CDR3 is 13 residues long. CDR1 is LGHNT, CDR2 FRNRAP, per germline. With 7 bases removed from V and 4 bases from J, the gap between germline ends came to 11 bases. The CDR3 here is CASAPETYNEQFF. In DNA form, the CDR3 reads TGTGCTAGTGCCCCCGAGACGTACAATGAGCAGTTCTTC.

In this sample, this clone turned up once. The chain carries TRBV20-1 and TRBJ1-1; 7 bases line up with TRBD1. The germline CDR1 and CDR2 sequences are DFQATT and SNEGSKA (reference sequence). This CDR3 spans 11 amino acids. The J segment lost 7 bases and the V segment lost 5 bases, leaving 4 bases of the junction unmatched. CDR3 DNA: TGCAGTGCTGCCGGACAGGTTGAAGCTTTCTTT. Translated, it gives CSAAGQVEAFF.

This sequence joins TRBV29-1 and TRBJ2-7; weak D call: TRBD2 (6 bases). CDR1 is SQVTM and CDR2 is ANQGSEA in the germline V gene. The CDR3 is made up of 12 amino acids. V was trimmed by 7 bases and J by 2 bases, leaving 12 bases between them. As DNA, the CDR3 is TGCAGCGCCGGAGGGTCGGCCTACGAGCAGTACTTC. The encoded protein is CSAGGSAYEQYF.